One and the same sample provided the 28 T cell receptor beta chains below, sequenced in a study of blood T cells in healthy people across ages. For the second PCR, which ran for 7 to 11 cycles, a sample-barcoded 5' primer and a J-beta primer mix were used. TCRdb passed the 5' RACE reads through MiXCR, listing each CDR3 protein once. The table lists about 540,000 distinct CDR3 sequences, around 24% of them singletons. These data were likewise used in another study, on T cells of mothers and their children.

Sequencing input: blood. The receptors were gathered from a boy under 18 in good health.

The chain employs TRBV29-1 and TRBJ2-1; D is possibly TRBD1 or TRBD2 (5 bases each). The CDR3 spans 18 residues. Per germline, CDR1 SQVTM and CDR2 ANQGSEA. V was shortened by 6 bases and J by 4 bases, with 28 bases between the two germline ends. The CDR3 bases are TGCAGCGTCGACCAAACCGGGACGGTTGGCTTTCATTACAATGAGCAGTTCTTC. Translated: CSVDQTGTVGFHYNEQFF.

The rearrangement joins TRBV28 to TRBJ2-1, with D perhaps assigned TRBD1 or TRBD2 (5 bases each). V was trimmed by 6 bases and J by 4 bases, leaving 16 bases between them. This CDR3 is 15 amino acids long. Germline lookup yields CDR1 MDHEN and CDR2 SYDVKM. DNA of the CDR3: TGTGCCAGCAGCTCCGGGGCACGGTTATACAATGAGCAGTTCTTC. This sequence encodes CASSSGARLYNEQFF.

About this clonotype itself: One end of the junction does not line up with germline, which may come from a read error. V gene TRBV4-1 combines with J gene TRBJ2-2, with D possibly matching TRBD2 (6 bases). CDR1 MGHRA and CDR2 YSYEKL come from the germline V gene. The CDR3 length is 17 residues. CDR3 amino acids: CTSSRVFAGRGTGELFF. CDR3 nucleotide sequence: TGCACCAGCAGCCGAGTCTTTGCGGGAAGGGGCACCGGGGAGCTGTTTTTT.

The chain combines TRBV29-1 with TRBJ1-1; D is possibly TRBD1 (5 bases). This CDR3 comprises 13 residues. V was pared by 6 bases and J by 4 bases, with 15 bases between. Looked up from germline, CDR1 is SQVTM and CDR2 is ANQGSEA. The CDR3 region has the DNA TGCAGCGTCCAAGACAGCCTGGGCACTGAAGCTTTCTTT. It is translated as CSVQDSLGTEAFF.

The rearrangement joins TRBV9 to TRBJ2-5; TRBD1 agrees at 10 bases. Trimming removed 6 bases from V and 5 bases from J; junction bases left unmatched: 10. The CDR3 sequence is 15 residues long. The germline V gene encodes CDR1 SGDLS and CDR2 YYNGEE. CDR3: CASTEGQGFWETQYF. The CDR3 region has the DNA TGTGCCAGCACCGAGGGACAGGGGTTTTGGGAGACCCAGTACTTC. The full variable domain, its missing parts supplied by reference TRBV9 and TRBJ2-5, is DSGVTQTPKHLITATGQRVTLRCSPRSGDLSVYWYQQSLDQGLQFLIQYYNGEERAKGNILERFSAQQFPDLHSELNLSSLELGDSALYFCASTEGQGFWETQYFGPGTRLLVL.

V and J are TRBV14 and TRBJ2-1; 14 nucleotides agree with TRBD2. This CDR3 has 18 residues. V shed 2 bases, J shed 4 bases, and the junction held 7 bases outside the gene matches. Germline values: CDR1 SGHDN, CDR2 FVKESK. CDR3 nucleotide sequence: TGTGCCAGCAGCCAAATGACTAGCGGGGGGGCCAAGTACAATGAGCAGTTCTTC. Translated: CASSQMTSGGAKYNEQFF.

The CDR3 DNA follows: TGCGCCAGCAGCTTGGTTAGCGGGGGAGAAAAGACCCAGTACTTC. Encoded protein: CASSLVSGGEKTQYF. The chain links TRBV5-1 to TRBJ2-5; TRBD2 agrees at 9 bases. Losses at the gene ends were 0 bases for V and 6 bases for J; bases not matched to a gene: 6. This CDR3 contains 15 residues. CDR1 SGHRS and CDR2 YFSETQ come from the germline V gene.

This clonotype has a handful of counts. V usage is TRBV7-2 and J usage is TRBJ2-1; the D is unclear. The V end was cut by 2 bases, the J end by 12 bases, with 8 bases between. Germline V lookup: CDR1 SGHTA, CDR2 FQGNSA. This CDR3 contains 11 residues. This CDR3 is CASSLMGWQFF. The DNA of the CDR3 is TGTGCCAGCAGCTTAATGGGTTGGCAGTTCTTC.

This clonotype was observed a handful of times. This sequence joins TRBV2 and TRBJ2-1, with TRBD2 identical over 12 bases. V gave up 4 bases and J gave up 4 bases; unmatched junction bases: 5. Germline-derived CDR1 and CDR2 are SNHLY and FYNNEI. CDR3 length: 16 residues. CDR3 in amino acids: CASSAAGTSGYNEQFF. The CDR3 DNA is TGTGCCAGCAGTGCGGCCGGGACTAGCGGGTACAATGAGCAGTTCTTC.

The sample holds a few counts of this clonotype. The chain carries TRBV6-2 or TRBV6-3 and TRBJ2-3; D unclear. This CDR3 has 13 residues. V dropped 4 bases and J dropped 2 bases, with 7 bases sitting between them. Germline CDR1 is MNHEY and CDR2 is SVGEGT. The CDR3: CASSLNPTDTQYF. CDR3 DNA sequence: TGTGCCAGCAGTTTGAACCCCACAGATACGCAGTATTTT.

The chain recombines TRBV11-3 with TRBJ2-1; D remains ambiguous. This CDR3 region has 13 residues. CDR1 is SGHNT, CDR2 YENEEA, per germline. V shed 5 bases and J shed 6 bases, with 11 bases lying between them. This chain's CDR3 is CASSTFSSNEQFF. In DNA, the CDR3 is TGTGCCAGCAGCACCTTCTCTAGCAATGAGCAGTTCTTC.

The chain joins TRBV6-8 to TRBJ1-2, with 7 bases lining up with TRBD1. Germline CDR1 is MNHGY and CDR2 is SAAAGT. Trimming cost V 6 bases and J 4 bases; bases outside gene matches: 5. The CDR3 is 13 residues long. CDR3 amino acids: CASRHRGIYGYTF. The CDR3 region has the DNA TGTGCCAGCAGGCACAGGGGCATCTATGGCTACACCTTC.

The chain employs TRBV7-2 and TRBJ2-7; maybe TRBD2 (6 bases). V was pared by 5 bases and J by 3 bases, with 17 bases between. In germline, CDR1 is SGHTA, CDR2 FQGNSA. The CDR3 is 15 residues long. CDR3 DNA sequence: TGTGCCAGCAGCCATTGGGGACTGTATGACTACGAGCAGTACTTC. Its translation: CASSHWGLYDYEQYF.

The CDR3 region is CASSRGGSNEKLFF. The CDR3 DNA follows: TGTGCCAGCAGCCGCGGGGGGTCAAATGAAAAACTGTTTTTT. V is TRBV7-2 and J is TRBJ1-4, with a tentative D call TRBD1 (5 bases). The CDR3 contains 14 residues. Per germline, CDR1 SGHTA and CDR2 FQGNSA. V lost 5 bases and J lost 5, with 12 bases in between.

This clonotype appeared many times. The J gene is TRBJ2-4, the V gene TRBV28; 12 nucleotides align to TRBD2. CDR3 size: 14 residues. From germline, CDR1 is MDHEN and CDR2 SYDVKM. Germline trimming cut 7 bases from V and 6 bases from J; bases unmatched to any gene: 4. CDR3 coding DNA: TGTGCCAGCACTAGCGGGGGGGCGGGAAACATTCAGTACTTC. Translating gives CASTSGGAGNIQYF.

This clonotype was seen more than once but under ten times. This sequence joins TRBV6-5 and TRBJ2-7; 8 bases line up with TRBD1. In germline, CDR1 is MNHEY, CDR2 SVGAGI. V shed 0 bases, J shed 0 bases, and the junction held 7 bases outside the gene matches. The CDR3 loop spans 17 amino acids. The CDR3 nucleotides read TGTGCCAGCAGTTACTCGGAAGGGACAGGCCACTCCTACGAGCAGTACTTC. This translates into CASSYSEGTGHSYEQYF.

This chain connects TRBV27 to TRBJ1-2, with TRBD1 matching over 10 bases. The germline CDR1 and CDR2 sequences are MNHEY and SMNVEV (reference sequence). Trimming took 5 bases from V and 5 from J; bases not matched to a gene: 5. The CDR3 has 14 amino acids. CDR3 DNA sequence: TGTGCCAGCAGTGGCGGGACAGGGGCTTATGGCTACACCTTC. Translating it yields CASSGGTGAYGYTF.

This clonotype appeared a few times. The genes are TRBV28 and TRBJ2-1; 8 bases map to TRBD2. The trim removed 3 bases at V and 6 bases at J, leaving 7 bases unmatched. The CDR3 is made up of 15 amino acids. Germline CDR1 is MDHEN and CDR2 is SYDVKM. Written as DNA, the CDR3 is TGTGCCAGCAGTTTTGTCTTAGCGGGGAGCAATGAGCAGTTCTTC. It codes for CASSFVLAGSNEQFF.

The CDR3 loop reads CATSTSRSYNEQFF. The CDR3 DNA sequence: TGTGCCACCAGCACCTCCCGCTCCTACAATGAGCAGTTCTTC. The gene calls are TRBV15 and TRBJ2-1; D is undetermined. V was trimmed by 4 bases and J by 0 bases, leaving 7 bases between them. CDR3 length: 14 residues. Germline CDR1 LNHNV, CDR2 YYDKDF (reference sequence). Drawing the rest from reference TRBV15 and TRBJ2-1, the complete variable domain is DAMVIQNPRYQVTQFGKPVTLSCSQTLNHNVMYWYQQKSSQAPKLLFHYYDKDFNNEADTPDNFQSRRPNTSFCFLDIRSPGLGDTAMYLCATSTSRSYNEQFFGPGTRLTVL.

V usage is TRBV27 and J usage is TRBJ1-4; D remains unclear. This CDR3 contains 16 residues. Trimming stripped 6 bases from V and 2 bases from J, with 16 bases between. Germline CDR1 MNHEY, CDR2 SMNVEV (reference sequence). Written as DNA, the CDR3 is TGTGCCAGCAGATCGAAGGTGACACGCACTAATGAAAAACTGTTTTTT. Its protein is CASRSKVTRTNEKLFF.

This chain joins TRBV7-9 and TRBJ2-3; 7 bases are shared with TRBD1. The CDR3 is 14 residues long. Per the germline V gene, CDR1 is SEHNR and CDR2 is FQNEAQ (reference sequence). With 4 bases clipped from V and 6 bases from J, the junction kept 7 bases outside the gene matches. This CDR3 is CASSSGQARDTQYF. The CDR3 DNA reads TGTGCCAGCAGCTCCGGACAGGCCAGGGATACGCAGTATTTT.

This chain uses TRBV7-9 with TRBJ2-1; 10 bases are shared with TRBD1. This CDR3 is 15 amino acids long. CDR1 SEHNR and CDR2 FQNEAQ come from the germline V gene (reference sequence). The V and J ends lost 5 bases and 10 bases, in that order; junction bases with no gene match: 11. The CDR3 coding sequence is TGTGCCAGCAGCGTAACCGGGACAGGGGTTAGGGAGCAGTTCTTC. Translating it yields CASSVTGTGVREQFF.

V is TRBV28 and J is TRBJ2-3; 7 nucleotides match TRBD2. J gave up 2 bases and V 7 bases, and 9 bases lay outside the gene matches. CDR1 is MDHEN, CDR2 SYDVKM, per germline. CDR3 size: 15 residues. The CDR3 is CASTRLAVSTDTQYF. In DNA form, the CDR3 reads TGTGCCAGCACCCGTCTAGCGGTATCCACAGATACGCAGTATTTT.

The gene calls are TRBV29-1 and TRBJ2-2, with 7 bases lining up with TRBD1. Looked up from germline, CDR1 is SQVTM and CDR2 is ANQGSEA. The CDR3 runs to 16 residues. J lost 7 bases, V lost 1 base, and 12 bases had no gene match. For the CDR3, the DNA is TGCAGCGTTGAAGTCGGGCAGGGGGTTTCCGTCGGGGAGCTGTTTTTT. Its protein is CSVEVGQGVSVGELFF.

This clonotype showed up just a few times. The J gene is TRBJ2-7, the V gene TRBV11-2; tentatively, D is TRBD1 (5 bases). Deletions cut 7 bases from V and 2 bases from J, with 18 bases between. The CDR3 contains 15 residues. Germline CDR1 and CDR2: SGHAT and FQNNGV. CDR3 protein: CASNQGWGTTYEQYF. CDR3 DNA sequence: TGTGCCAGCAACCAAGGGTGGGGCACTACCTACGAGCAGTACTTC.

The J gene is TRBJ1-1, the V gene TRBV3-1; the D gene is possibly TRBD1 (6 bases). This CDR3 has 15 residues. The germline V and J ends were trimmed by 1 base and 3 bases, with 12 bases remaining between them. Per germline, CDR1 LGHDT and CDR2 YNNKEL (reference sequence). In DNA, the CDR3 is TGTGCCAGCAGCCAAGTTGGGGGGGCGGACACTGAAGCTTTCTTT. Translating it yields CASSQVGGADTEAFF.

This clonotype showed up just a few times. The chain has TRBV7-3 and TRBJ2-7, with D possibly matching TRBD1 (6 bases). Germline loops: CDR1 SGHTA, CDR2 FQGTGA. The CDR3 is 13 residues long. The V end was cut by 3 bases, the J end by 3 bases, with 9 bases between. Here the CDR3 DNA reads TGTGCCAGCAGCTTGGACAGCGACTACGAGCAGTACTTC. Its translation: CASSLDSDYEQYF.

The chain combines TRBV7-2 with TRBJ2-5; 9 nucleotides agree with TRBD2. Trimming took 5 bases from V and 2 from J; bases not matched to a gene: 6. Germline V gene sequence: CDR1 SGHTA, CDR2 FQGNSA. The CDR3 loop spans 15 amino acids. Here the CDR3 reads CASSPTLAGQETQYF. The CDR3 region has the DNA TGTGCCAGCAGCCCCACTCTAGCGGGACAAGAGACCCAGTACTTC.